This TCR beta chain was captured in a study of identical twins. TCRdb re-called the 5' RACE reads with MiXCR, one entry per CDR3 protein. The table shows 700,000 or so distinct CDR3 sequences, with more than 6.5% occurring only once. CDR3 length: 14 amino acids. The V end was cut by 4 bases, the J end by 0 bases, with 10 bases between. Germline V lookup: CDR1 SQVTM, CDR2 ANQGSEA. This clonotype was detected only a few times. The antigen is unknown. Whole-study results and caveats: Fewer insertions characterized abundant cord blood beta clonotypes, whereas memory repertoires showed none.

This sample was also put to use in a study of yellow fever vaccine responses in identical twins.

Sequencing was performed on PBMCs. This TCR was recovered from a woman aged 18-35 years in good health. The chain employs TRBV29-1 and TRBJ2-1; D unclear. CDR3 residues: CSVGSETSYNEQFF. The CDR3 bases are TGCAGCGTTGGGTCAGAGACCTCCTACAATGAGCAGTTCTTC.